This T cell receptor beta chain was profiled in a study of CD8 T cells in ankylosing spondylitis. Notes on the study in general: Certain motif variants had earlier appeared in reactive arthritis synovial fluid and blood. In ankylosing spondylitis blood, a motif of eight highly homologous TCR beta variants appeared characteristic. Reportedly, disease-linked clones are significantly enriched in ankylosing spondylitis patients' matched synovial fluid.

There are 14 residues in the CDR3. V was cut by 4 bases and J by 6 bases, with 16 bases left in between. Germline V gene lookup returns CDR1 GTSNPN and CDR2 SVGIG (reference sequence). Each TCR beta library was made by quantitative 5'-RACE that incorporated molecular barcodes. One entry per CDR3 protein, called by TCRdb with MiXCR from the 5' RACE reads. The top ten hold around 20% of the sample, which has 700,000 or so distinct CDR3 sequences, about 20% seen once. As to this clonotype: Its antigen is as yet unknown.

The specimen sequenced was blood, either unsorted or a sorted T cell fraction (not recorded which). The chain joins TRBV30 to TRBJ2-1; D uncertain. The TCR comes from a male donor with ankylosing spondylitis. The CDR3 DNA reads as TGTGCCTGGACATTACCGACAAACCCCAATGAGCAGTTCTTC. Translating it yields CAWTLPTNPNEQFF.